The 29 T cell receptor beta chains below come from one sample, sequenced in a study of tumor-infiltrating lymphocytes in primary liver carcinoma. A constant-region primer primed TCR beta cDNA synthesis from 500 to 550 ng of total RNA. ARM-PCR was slightly modified, and three nested multiplex PCR rounds with it gave rise to the TCR beta libraries. TRBV1-TRBV30 forward primers paired with a C-beta reverse primer drove the first two PCR rounds, about 9 cycles each. MiXCR, run by TCRdb on the multiplex PCR reads, gives a single entry per CDR3 protein. Counted here are about 92,000 distinct CDR3 sequences, about 70% occurring once; the ten biggest clones make up approximately 30%. The tissue used was unsorted bulk material of roughly 17-31 mg. RNA and DNA were co-extracted from it with the AllPrep DNA/RNA mini kit. The sequenced material came from tumor-adjacent normal liver tissue. These TCRs come from a man aged 35-49 years with primary liver carcinoma and hepatitis B virus infection.

In regard to this clonotype: A read error may explain this, as a much larger clone is one base away. The V gene is TRBV12-3 or TRBV12-4, the J gene TRBJ1-1; 7 bases line up with TRBD1. The CDR3 length is 13 residues. CDR3 nucleotides: TGTGCCAACAGTTTTCAGGGGGACACTGAAGCTTTCTTT. Encoded protein: CANSFQGDTEAFF.

This clonotype was counted only a few times. A much larger clone lies a single base off, so this may be a read error. V is TRBV6-2 or TRBV6-3 and J is TRBJ1-3; 7 bases agree with TRBD1. Trimming at V came to 5 bases and at J to 3 bases, leaving 7 bases not matched to a gene. The CDR3 extends over 15 amino acids. Germline-derived CDR1 and CDR2 are MNHEY and SVGEGT. The CDR3 reads CASSLGTAVGNTIYF. Written as DNA, the CDR3 is TGTGCCAGCAGTCTCGGGACAGCCGTTGGAAACACCATATATTTT.

Regarding this clonotype: A read error may account for a junction end that differs from germline. V is TRBV29-1 and J is TRBJ2-1, with a tentative D call TRBD2 (6 bases). Germline assignment: CDR1 SQVTM and CDR2 ANQGSEA. CDR3 length: 13 amino acids. The CDR3: CSAEGTDYNEQFF. The CDR3 DNA follows: TGCAGCGCTGAAGGGACTGACTATAATGAGCAGTTCTTC.

With respect to this clonotype: An end of the junction differs from the germline gene, which may be a read error. This chain connects TRBV29-1 to TRBJ2-2; perhaps TRBD2 as D (5 bases). Germline assignment: CDR1 SQVTM and CDR2 ANQGSEA. The CDR3 covers 12 residues. The chain's CDR3 is CIVATNTGELFF. CDR3 bases: TGCATCGTTGCTACAAACACCGGGGAGTTGTTTTTT.

For this clonotype: One end of the junction fails to match germline, which may point to a read error. V usage is TRBV29-1 and J usage is TRBJ2-7; D is undetermined. CDR3 length: 11 amino acids. Germline loops: CDR1 SQVTM, CDR2 ANQGSEA. The CDR3 reads CSVTEVDEQCF. The CDR3 DNA is TGCAGCGTTACGGAAGTTGACGAGCAGTGCTTC.

J is TRBJ2-7 and V is TRBV5-1, with 8 bases that match TRBD2. Germline V CDR1 and CDR2: SGHRS, YFSETQ. The CDR3 extends over 17 amino acids. V shed 0 bases and J 0 bases; nucleotides not matched to a gene: 8. In nucleotides, the CDR3 is TGCGCCAGCAGCTTGGCGCCGCCGGGGGGGACCTCCTACGAGCAGTACTTC. Translation gives CASSLAPPGGTSYEQYF.

The chain joins TRBV11-2 to TRBJ2-3; D not resolved. Per germline, CDR1 SGHAT and CDR2 FQNNGV. The V and J ends lost 4 bases and 3 bases respectively, with 11 bases between them. This CDR3 spans 14 amino acids. DNA of the CDR3: TGTGCCAGCAGCTCAGGTGACAAGACAGATACGCAGTATTTT. It is translated as CASSSGDKTDTQYF. Filled out from reference TRBV11-2 and TRBJ2-3, the complete variable domain reads EAGVAQSPRYKIIEKRQSVAFWCNPISGHATLYWYQQILGQGPKLLIQFQNNGVVDDSQLPKDRFSAERLKGVDSTLKIQPAKLEDSAVYLCASSSGDKTDTQYFGPGTRLTVL.

This clonotype has just one count. This may come from a read error, since a much larger clone is one base off. The chain is built from TRBV5-5 and TRBJ2-2; D may be TRBD1 or TRBD2 (5 bases each). Looked up from germline, CDR1 is SGHKS and CDR2 is YYEKEE (reference sequence). V lost 9 bases and J lost 0, with 18 bases in between. CDR3 size: 16 residues. CDR3 in amino acids: CATRRGPSANTGELFF. The CDR3 DNA follows: TGTGCCACCAGACGGGGACCCAGCGCGAACACCGGGGAGCTGTTTTTT.

With regard to this clonotype: A much more abundant neighbour one base away suggests this may be a read error. The genes are TRBV6-6 and TRBJ1-2; D gene unclear. From germline, CDR1 is MNHNY and CDR2 SVGAGI (reference sequence). This CDR3 spans 15 amino acids. The germline V and J ends were trimmed by 7 bases and 1 base, with 16 bases remaining between them. CDR3 coding DNA: TGTGCCAGCACCCCGGGAGGCCCCATTAACTATGGCTACACCTTC. Translation gives CASTPGGPINYGYTF.

As concerns this clonotype: A clone one base away is much larger, so this may be a read error. This chain uses TRBV6-6 with TRBJ2-5; D is possibly TRBD1 or TRBD2 (5 bases each). The CDR3 has 14 amino acids. Trimming removed 2 bases from V and 5 bases from J, with 12 bases in between. CDR1 and CDR2 (germline): MNHNY, SVGAGI (reference sequence). This CDR3 reads CASSYGQGGETQYF. Here the CDR3 DNA reads TGTGCCAGCAGTTACGGCCAGGGCGGGGAGACCCAGTACTTC.

This sequence joins TRBV28 and TRBJ2-2; D call uncertain. Trimming removed 9 bases from V and 7 bases from J, with 15 bases in between. The CDR3 length is 13 residues. Germline CDR1 MDHEN, CDR2 SYDVKM. The CDR3 reads CARSPSLGGELFF. As DNA, the CDR3 is TGTGCCAGGAGTCCCAGCCTGGGCGGGGAGCTGTTTTTT.

This clonotype was counted many times. V is TRBV12-3 or TRBV12-4 and J is TRBJ1-5; D might be TRBD1 (5 bases). Deletions cut 5 bases from V and 0 bases from J, with 11 bases between. The CDR3 spans 15 residues. This chain's CDR3 is CASSPDGHSNQPQHF. CDR3 DNA sequence: TGTGCCAGCAGTCCCGACGGACATAGCAATCAGCCCCAGCATTTT.

By sample fraction, this clonotype is medium-sized. J is TRBJ2-7 and V is TRBV11-1, with a tentative D call TRBD1 (6 bases). Trimming pared 3 bases from V and 0 bases from J, leaving 12 bases between. CDR1 SGHAT and CDR2 FQDESV come from the germline V gene (reference sequence). CDR3 length equals 15 residues. The CDR3 here is CASSFDGQFSYEQYF. As DNA, the CDR3 is TGTGCCAGCAGCTTCGACGGACAGTTCTCCTACGAGCAGTACTTC.

About this clonotype itself: One base away lies a much larger clone, so this may be a sequencing read error. The rearrangement links TRBV10-3 to TRBJ2-1; a possible D gene is TRBD2 (5 bases). There are 15 residues in the CDR3. V was shortened by 6 bases and J by 9 bases, with 21 bases between the two germline ends. The germline gives CDR1 ENHRY, CDR2 SYGVKD. CDR3 in DNA: TGTGCCATCAGCGGGGTCCCGGAACTAGTCGGTGAGCAGTTCTTC. It yields the protein CAISGVPELVGEQFF.

The V gene is TRBV29-1, the J gene TRBJ2-3; TRBD2 matches 7 bases. Trimming cost V 4 bases and J 6 bases; bases outside gene matches: 4. The CDR3 is 12 residues long. Germline V gene lookup returns CDR1 SQVTM and CDR2 ANQGSEA. The CDR3 loop is CSVGEGGDTQYF. In DNA, the CDR3 is TGCAGCGTTGGGGAGGGAGGCGATACGCAGTATTTT.

Points on this clonotype: Possible read error: a much larger clone is one base away. This rearrangement joins TRBV7-8 to TRBJ2-3; D not resolved. Per the germline V gene, CDR1 is SGHVS and CDR2 is FQNEAQ. This CDR3 contains 16 residues. CDR3 region: CACSPDTDPSTDTQYF. The DNA of the CDR3 is TGTGCCTGCAGCCCAGACACCGATCCTAGCACAGATACGCAGTATTTT. The variable domain in full, with the rest retrieved from reference TRBV7-8 and TRBJ2-3, is GAGVSQSPRYKVAKRGQDVALRCDPISGHVSLFWYQQALGQGPEFLTYFQNEAQLDKSGLPSDRFFAERPEGSVSTLKIQRTQQEDSAVYLCACSPDTDPSTDTQYFGPGTRLTVL.

V and J are TRBV20-1 and TRBJ1-4; a weak D match, TRBD1 (6 bases). In germline, CDR1 is DFQATT, CDR2 SNEGSKA (reference sequence). The CDR3 sequence is 14 residues long. V lost 3 bases, J lost 5 bases, and 13 bases lay in between. DNA for the CDR3: TGCAGTGCTAGGGCAGGGGCTACCAATGAAAAACTGTTTTTT. It encodes CSARAGATNEKLFF.

Turning to this clonotype: One junction end does not reproduce the germline sequence, and a read error may be involved. This chain connects TRBV24-1 to TRBJ2-2; 14 nucleotides line up with TRBD2. Germline CDR1 KGHDR, CDR2 SFDVKD. This CDR3 comprises 19 residues. This chain's CDR3 is CVTSDLGTSGSFHTGELFF. CDR3 nucleotide sequence: TGTGTCACCAGTGACTTGGGGACTAGCGGGAGCTTTCACACCGGGGAGCTGTTTTTT.

The chain links TRBV21-1 to TRBJ1-5. TRBV21-1 is a recognized pseudogene. The CDR3 contains 16 residues. The CDR3 nucleotides read TGTGCCAGCAGCAAAAATCGGAGGGAGAACAATCAGCCCCAGCATTTT. Amino acids: CASSKNRRENNQPQHF.

This clonotype was found a few times. This chain connects TRBV30 to TRBJ2-1; D call uncertain. The ends were cut back, 0 bases at V and 4 bases at J, with 7 bases in the middle. The V gene's germline CDR1 is GTSNPN and CDR2 SVGIG (reference sequence). This CDR3 region has 13 residues. In nucleotides, the CDR3 is TGTGCCTGGAGTGTAGAAGTTTACAATGAGCAGTTCTTC. Translated: CAWSVEVYNEQFF.

The chain has TRBV6-1 and TRBJ1-6; D unclear. Trimming took off 9 bases at V and 5 bases at J, with 17 bases between the two ends. This CDR3 spans 15 amino acids. The germline V gene has CDR1 MNHNS and CDR2 SASEGT. CDR3 DNA: TGTGCCAGTAGTAAAGTAACTGACCATAATTCACCCCTCCACTTT. Protein: CASSKVTDHNSPLHF.

As regards this clonotype: This may stem from a read error, because a much larger clone lies one nucleotide away. The chain has TRBV5-4 and TRBJ1-2, with no clear D. In germline, CDR1 is SGHNT, CDR2 YYREEE (reference sequence). The CDR3 contains 12 residues. CDR3 in DNA: TGTGCCAGCAGCCAGGACGGTTATGGCTGCACCTTC. It yields the protein CASSQDGYGCTF.

Comments on this clonotype: A read error may account for a junction end that differs from germline. The J gene is TRBJ1-5, the V gene TRBV6-1, with no clear D. Germline values: CDR1 MNHNS, CDR2 SASEGT. The CDR3 consists of 15 residues. CDR3 sequence reads: CACSERGLGNHPRHF. As DNA, the CDR3 is TGTGCCTGCAGTGAACGGGGTCTTGGCAATCACCCCCGGCATTTT.

This clonotype appeared once. V and J are TRBV11-2 and TRBJ2-3; no clear D. V was trimmed by 10 bases and J by 0 bases, leaving 20 bases between them. Germline V lookup: CDR1 SGHAT, CDR2 FQNNGV. The CDR3 extends over 16 amino acids. CDR3 sequence: CANGPPTGGSTDTQYF. In nucleotides, the CDR3 is TGTGCCAACGGCCCCCCGACTGGCGGCAGCACAGATACGCAGTATTTT. Filled out from reference TRBV11-2 and TRBJ2-3, the complete variable domain reads EAGVAQSPRYKIIEKRQSVAFWCNPISGHATLYWYQQILGQGPKLLIQFQNNGVVDDSQLPKDRFSAERLKGVDSTLKIQPAKLEDSAVYLCANGPPTGGSTDTQYFGPGTRLTVL.

This clonotype was seen ten or more times. V is TRBV12-3 or TRBV12-4 and J is TRBJ1-1, with 7 nucleotides matching TRBD1. This CDR3 comprises 15 residues. Unmatched junction bases numbered 12, after V lost 6 bases and J lost 5 bases. The CDR3 DNA reads as TGTGCCAGCAGGTCCGTTCTTCCAGGGGGGACTGAAGCTTTCTTT. Its translation: CASRSVLPGGTEAFF.

Of note for this clonotype: The junction shows a germline mismatch at one end, possibly a read error. The chain carries TRBV11-2 and TRBJ2-3, with D perhaps matching TRBD1 or TRBD2 (5 bases each). This CDR3 has 14 amino acids. CDR1 is SGHAT, CDR2 FQNNGV, per germline. The DNA for the CDR3 is TGTGCCGGCAGTCCGCGACTGGGGGCAGATACGCAGTATTTT. Its translation: CAGSPRLGADTQYF.

CDR3 sequence reads: CASSYTLAGGEEYF. As DNA, the CDR3 is TGTGCCAGCAGTTATACACTAGCGGGTGGTGAAGAGTACTTC. The rearrangement uses TRBV6-6 and TRBJ2-7; 9 bases match TRBD2. The germline CDR1 and CDR2 sequences are MNHNY and SVGAGI (reference sequence). The CDR3 has 14 residues. Unmatched junction bases numbered 11, after V lost 3 bases and J lost 11 bases.

About this clonotype: This may arise from a read error, as a much more abundant clone is one base away. The chain links TRBV14 to TRBJ1-2; D is perhaps TRBD1 (6 bases). From germline, CDR1 is SGHDN and CDR2 FVKESK. This CDR3 is 12 amino acids long. The CDR3 protein is CTSSQARTVLTF. CDR3 nucleotide sequence: TGTACCAGCAGCCAAGCCCGGACAGTTTTAACCTTC.

Comments on this clonotype: The junction shows a germline mismatch at one end, possibly a read error. The chain recombines TRBV11-2 with TRBJ2-2; TRBD2 might be the D (6 bases). This CDR3 has 14 amino acids. Germline lookup yields CDR1 SGHAT and CDR2 FQNNGV. The CDR3 here is CVSSRERDTGELFF. For the CDR3, the DNA is TGTGTCAGCAGCCGCGAGCGGGACACCGGGGAGCTGTTTTTT.